This is a list of T cell receptor beta chains from one sample in a study of a mutant IDH1 vaccine in newly diagnosed glioma. Their antigens remain unidentified. Sequencing used immunoSEQ multiplex PCR; TCRdb keeps in-frame clones, though not all of them. The sample carries tens of thousands of clones, roughly three quarters recorded once. Sequencing was performed on PBMCs, taken from a glioma patient whose treatment included an IDH1 peptide vaccine. The receptors come from a woman aged 40-49 years with glioma. Some clones in this sample may be carry-over from other donors' samples. Both conserved end residues are part of each CDR3. A D gene is named only where the DNA matches it firmly. The size field is filled for only some rows; it gives once, few, many or a size class.

TRBJ2-7 NA 15 TRBD1 TRBV12-5 TGTGCTAGTGGTCCCGGACAGGGGATATCGCGCGAGCAGTACTTC CASGPGQGISREQYF
TRBJ2-7 few 14 NA TRBV5-1 TGCGCCAGCACCTGGGGGGCCGGTACCTACGAGCAGTACTTC CASTWGAGTYEQYF
TRBJ1-3 NA 18 TRBD1 TRBV5-1 TGCGCCAGCAGCTTAGGGACAGTTCCCAAAAGGAGTGGAAACACCATATATTTT CASSLGTVPKRSGNTIYF
TRBJ2-1 NA 14 NA TRBV7-7 TGTGCTAGCAGCCCAGGACGGGCCTACAATGAGCAGTTCTTC CASSPGRAYNEQFF
TRBJ1-5 NA 15 NA TRBV5-6 TGTGCCAGCAGCTTGGTCGGGGGCAGGAATCAGCCCCAGCATTTT CASSLVGGRNQPQHF
TRBJ1-1 medium-sized 11 TRBD1 TRBV30 TGTGCCGGACAGGGAATAACCGAAGCTTTCTTT CAGQGITEAFF
TRBJ2-1 NA 15 TRBD2 TRBV14 TGTGCCAGCAGCCGACTAGCGGGGGGGCCGGTTGAGCAGTTCTTC CASSRLAGGPVEQFF
TRBJ2-7 NA 18 TRBD2 TRBV2 TGTGCCAGCAGTGAAGGTGGGCTAGCGGGGGGTTTCTCCTACGAGCAGTACTTC CASSEGGLAGGFSYEQYF
TRBJ1-2 NA 14 NA TRBV2 TGTGCCAGCAGTGCTGACAGGTTTAACTATGGCTACACCTTC CASSADRFNYGYTF
TRBJ2-7 NA 13 NA TRBV7-9 TGTGCCAGCAGCTTAGCCCCCCTTTACGAGCAGTACTTC CASSLAPLYEQYF
TRBJ1-2 NA 14 TRBD1 TRBV11-2 TGTGCCAGCAGCACCCGGACAGGGGGTCACGGCTACACCTTC CASSTRTGGHGYTF
TRBJ1-3 NA 12 NA TRBV11-2 TGTGCCAGCAGCTTAGCGGGAAACACCATATATTTT CASSLAGNTIYF
TRBJ2-3 few 15 TRBD2 TRBV5-1 TGCGCCAGCAGCTCCCGGGGGGGTGGCACAGATACGCAGTATTTT CASSSRGGGTDTQYF
TRBJ1-5 medium-sized 14 NA TRBV7-9 TGTGCCAGCAGCTTAGCCGGGGAGAATCAGCCCCAGCATTTT CASSLAGENQPQHF
TRBJ1-1 few 13 NA TRBV7-9 TGTGCCAGCAGTGAGGTACGGAACACTGAAGCTTTCTTT CASSEVRNTEAFF
TRBJ1-1 NA 16 TRBD1 TRBV14 TGTGCCAGCAGCCAAGGATGGGACAGGGGGTACACTGAAGCTTTCTTT CASSQGWDRGYTEAFF
TRBJ1-1 few 11 NA TRBV29-1 TGCAGCGGAGGGCGAGACCCTGAAGCTTTCTTT CSGGRDPEAFF
TRBJ1-1 NA 13 NA TRBV5-1 TGCGCCAGCAGCGAACCCGCTGCTACTGAAGCTTTCTTT CASSEPAATEAFF
TRBJ2-5 NA 13 NA TRBV5-6 TGTGCCAGCAGCCCCGGACAGAAAGAGACCCAGTACTTC CASSPGQKETQYF
TRBJ1-2 NA 14 NA TRBV14 TGTGCCAGCAGCCAAGGGGGGGTTCTCTATGGCTACACCTTC CASSQGGVLYGYTF
TRBJ1-2 NA 15 NA TRBV6-5 TGTGCCAGCAGCCCCTACGGGCAGGGTAACTATGGCTACACCTTC CASSPYGQGNYGYTF
TRBJ2-7 once 19 TRBD2 TRBV19 TGTGCCAGTAGTATGTGGATCGGGCTAGCGGGGGACTCCTCCTACGAGCAGTACTTC CASSMWIGLAGDSSYEQYF
TRBJ2-7 NA 12 NA TRBV2 TGTGCCAGCAGGGGAGGAGGGTACGAGCAGTACTTC CASRGGGYEQYF
TRBJ1-1 NA 15 TRBD1 TRBV19 TGTGCCAGTAGTTTTCAAGACAGGGTGAACACTGAAGCTTTCTTT CASSFQDRVNTEAFF
TRBJ2-1 NA 12 NA TRBV7-9 TGTGCCAGCAGCCCGGGGTACAATGAGCAGTTCTTC CASSPGYNEQFF
TRBJ1-5 few 13 NA TRBV30 TGTGCCTGGAGTCGAGACAAGGGTCAGCCCCAGCATTTT CAWSRDKGQPQHF
TRBJ1-1 once 15 NA TRBV7-6 TGTGCCAGCAGCTTAGCCAGGGACCTGAACACTGAAGCTTTCTTT CASSLARDLNTEAFF
TRBJ2-3 NA 16 TRBD2 TRBV7-7 TGTGCTAGCAGCATGGGGCTAGCGGGGGGCCCAGATACGCAGTATTTT CASSMGLAGGPDTQYF
TRBJ1-5 NA 16 TRBD1 TRBV5-1 TGCGCCAGCAGCTTGGACGGGACAGGGTACAGTCAGCCCCAGCATTTT CASSLDGTGYSQPQHF
TRBJ1-2 NA 15 NA TRBV4-3 TGCGCCAGCAGCCAAGATCTAGGCGGGAACTATGGCTACACCTTC CASSQDLGGNYGYTF
TRBJ1-2 few 16 TRBD1 TRBV18 TGTGCCAGCTCACAACTTCCTATCGGACAGGGGGAAGGCTACACCTTC CASSQLPIGQGEGYTF
TRBJ2-5 NA 15 TRBD2 TRBV6-1 TGTGCCAGCAGTGAGACGCGGGGGGGCATAGAGACCCAGTACTTC CASSETRGGIETQYF
TRBJ2-1 NA 17 NA TRBV11-2 TGTGCCAGCAGCCTAAACCCGGGTGGAGGCCCCTACAATGAGCAGTTCTTC CASSLNPGGGPYNEQFF
TRBJ2-3 NA 13 NA TRBV9 TGTGCCAGCAGCGCGGAGGGAGTTGATACGCAGTATTTT CASSAEGVDTQYF
TRBJ1-5 NA 15 TRBD1 TRBV6-5 TGTGCCAGCAGTACCCGCAGGGGGAGTGGGCAGCCCCAGCATTTT CASSTRRGSGQPQHF
TRBJ2-3 NA 17 TRBD2 TRBV9 TGTGCCAGCAGCGCCTCCCGGACTAGCGGACTCAGGGATACGCAGTATTTT CASSASRTSGLRDTQYF
TRBJ2-7 few 14 TRBD1 TRBV9 TGTGCCAGCAGCGTAGCGGGACAGGGATACGAGCAGTACTTC CASSVAGQGYEQYF
TRBJ2-7 NA 17 NA TRBV30 TGTGCCTGGAGTCCCGCCCCGAGATTAGCGGCGACCTACGAGCAGTACTTC CAWSPAPRLAATYEQYF
TRBJ1-3 NA 14 NA TRBV19 TGTGCCAGTAGTATAGGCAGCTCTGGAAACACCATATATTTT CASSIGSSGNTIYF
TRBJ2-7 NA 15 NA TRBV2 TGTGCCAGCAGTGGTCGGAGGGAGAGCGCCTACGAGCAGTACTTC CASSGRRESAYEQYF
TRBJ1-4 NA 16 TRBD1 TRBV13 TGTGCCAGCAGCTTTCTACAGGGGGCACCTAATGAAAAACTGTTTTTT CASSFLQGAPNEKLFF